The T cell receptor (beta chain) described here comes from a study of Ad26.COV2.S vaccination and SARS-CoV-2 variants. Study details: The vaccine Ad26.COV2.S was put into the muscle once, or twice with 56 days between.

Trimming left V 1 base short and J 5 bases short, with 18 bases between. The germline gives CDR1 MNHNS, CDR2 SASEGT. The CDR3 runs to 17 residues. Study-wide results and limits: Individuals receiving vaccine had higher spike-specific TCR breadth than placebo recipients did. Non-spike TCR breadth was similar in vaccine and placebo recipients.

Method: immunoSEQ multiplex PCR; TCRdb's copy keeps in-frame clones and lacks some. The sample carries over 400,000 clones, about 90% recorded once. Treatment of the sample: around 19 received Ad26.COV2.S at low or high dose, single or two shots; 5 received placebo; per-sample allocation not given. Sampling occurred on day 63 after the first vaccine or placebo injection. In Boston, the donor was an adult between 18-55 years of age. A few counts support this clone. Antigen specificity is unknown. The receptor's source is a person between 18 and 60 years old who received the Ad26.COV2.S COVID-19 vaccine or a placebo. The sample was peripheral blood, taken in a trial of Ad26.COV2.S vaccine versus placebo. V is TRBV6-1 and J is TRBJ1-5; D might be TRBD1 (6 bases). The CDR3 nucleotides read TGTGCCAGCAGTGAAGGGGAAATAAGGACAGCCCATCAGCCCCAGCATTTT. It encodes CASSEGEIRTAHQPQHF.